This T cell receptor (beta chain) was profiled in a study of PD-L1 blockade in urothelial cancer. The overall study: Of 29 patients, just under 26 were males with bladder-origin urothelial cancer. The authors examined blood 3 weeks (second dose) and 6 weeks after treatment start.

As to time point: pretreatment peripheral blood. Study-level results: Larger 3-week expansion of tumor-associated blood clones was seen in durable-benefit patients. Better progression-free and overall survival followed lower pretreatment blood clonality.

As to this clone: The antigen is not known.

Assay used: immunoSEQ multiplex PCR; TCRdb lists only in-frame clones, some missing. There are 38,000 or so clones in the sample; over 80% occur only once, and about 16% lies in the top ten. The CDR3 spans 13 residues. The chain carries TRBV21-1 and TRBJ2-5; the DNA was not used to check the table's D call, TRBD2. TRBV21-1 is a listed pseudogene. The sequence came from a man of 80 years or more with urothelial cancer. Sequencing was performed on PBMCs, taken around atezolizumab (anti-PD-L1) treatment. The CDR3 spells CATPGGRRETQYF. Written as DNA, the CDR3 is TGTGCCACCCCTGGGGGGAGGCGGGAGACCCAGTACTTC.